There are a few counts of the clone carrying this TCR beta chain. Profiling relied on immunoSEQ multiplex PCR, and the TCRdb table lists in-frame clones only, not all of them. The sample holds tens of thousands of clones, about 45% seen once. V dropped 6 bases and J dropped 5; count of bases not matched to a gene: 7. The CDR3 is 13 amino acids. Germline CDR1 LGHNA, CDR2 YNFKEQ. The sample is drawn from a study of graft-versus-host responses after intestinal transplantation. Study-level information: Recipients across the board were started on anti-thymocyte globulin induction, then kept on tacrolimus and steroids for approximately three years. Overall study findings and caveats: Allograft graft-versus-host to host-versus-graft clonal ratios ran high in patients with graft-donor T cell macrochimerism. Circulating GvH clones peaking coincided with falling HvG clones soon after transplant.

With approximately 200,000 irradiated, violet-dye-labeled stimulator cells, approximately 200,000 CFSE-labeled responder cells were plated. The V gene is TRBV4-2, the J gene TRBJ2-7; 7 bases line up with TRBD1. This sequence was found in a human patient who was an organ donor for intestinal transplantation. The source was alloreactive CD8+ T cells from a mixed lymphocyte reaction culture, collected before transplantation. Subset specified: CFSE-low proliferating T cells sorted from roughly six-day pre-transplant mixed lymphocyte reaction (GvH or HvG direction). The CDR3 here is CASSHRGYNEQYF. The CDR3 DNA reads TGTGCCAGCAGTCACAGGGGTTACAACGAGCAGTACTTC.